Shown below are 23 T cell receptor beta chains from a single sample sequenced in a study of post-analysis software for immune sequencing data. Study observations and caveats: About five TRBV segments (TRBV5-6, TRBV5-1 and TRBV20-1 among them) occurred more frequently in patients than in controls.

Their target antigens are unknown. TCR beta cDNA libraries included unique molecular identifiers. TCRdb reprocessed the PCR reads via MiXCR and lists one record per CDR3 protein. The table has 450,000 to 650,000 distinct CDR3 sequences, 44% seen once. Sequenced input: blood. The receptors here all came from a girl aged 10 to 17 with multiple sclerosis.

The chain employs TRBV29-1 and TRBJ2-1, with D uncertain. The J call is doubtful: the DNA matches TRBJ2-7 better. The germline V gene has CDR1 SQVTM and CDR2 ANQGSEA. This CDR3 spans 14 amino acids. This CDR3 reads CSAEGPRAYNEQYF. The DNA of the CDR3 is TGCAGCGCAGAAGGACCCAGAGCCTACAATGAGCAGTACTTC.

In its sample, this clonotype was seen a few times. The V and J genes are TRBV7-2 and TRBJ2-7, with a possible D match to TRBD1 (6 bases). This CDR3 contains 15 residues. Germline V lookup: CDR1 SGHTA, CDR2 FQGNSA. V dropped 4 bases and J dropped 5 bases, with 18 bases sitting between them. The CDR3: CASSSPGDAKDEQYF. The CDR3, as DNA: TGTGCCAGCAGCTCACCAGGGGACGCTAAGGACGAGCAGTACTTC.

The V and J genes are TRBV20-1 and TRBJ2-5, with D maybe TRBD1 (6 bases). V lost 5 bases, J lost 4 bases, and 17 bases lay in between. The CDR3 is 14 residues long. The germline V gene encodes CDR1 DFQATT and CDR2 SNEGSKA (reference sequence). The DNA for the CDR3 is TGCAGTGCTGTTACGGCAGGGGCAGGAGAGACCCAGTACTTC. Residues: CSAVTAGAGETQYF.

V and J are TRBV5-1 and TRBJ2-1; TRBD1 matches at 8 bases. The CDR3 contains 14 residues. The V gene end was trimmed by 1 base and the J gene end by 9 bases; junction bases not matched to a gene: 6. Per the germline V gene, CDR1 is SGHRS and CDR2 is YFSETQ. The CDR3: CASSLSQGAGEQFF. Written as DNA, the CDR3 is TGCGCCAGCAGCTTGTCGCAGGGGGCAGGTGAGCAGTTCTTC.

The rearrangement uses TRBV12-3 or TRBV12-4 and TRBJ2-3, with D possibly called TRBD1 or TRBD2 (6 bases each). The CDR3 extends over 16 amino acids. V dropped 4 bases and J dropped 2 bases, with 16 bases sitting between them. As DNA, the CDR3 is TGTGCCAGCAGTTCCCCCGTTAGGGGGGTCACAGATACGCAGTATTTT. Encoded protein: CASSSPVRGVTDTQYF.

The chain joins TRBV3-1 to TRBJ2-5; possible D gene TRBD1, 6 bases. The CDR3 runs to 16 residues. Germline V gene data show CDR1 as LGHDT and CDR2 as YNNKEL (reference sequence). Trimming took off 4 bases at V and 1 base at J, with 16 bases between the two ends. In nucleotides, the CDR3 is TGTGCCAGCAGCCTGCCTAGGACAGAAACCCAAGAGACCCAGTACTTC. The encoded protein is CASSLPRTETQETQYF.

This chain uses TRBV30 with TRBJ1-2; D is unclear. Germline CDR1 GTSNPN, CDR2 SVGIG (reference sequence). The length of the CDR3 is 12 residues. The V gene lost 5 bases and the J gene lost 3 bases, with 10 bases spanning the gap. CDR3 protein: CAWGRAYYGYTF. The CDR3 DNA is TGTGCCTGGGGTCGCGCTTACTATGGCTACACCTTC. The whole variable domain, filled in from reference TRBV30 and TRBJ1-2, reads SQTIHQWPATLVQPVGSPLSLECTVEGTSNPNLYWYRQAAGRGLQLLFYSVGIGQISSEVPQNLSASRPQDRQFILSSKKLLLSDSGFYLCAWGRAYYGYTFGSGTRLTVV.

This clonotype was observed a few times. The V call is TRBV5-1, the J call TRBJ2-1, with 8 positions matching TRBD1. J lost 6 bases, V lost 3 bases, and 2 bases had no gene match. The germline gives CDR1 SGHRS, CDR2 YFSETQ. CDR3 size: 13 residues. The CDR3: CASSWTGSNEQFF. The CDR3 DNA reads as TGCGCCAGCAGCTGGACAGGGAGCAATGAGCAGTTCTTC.

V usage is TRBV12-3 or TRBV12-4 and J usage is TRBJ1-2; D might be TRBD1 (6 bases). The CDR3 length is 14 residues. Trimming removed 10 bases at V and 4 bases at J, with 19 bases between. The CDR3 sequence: CATTRVRGPYGYTF. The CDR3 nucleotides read TGTGCCACCACCAGAGTGCGGGGGCCCTATGGCTACACCTTC.

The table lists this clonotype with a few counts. CDR3 bases: TGTGCCAGCACCACCGGACATTCTGGGGCCAACGTCCTGACTTTC. This encodes CASTTGHSGANVLTF. The chain employs TRBV3-1 and TRBJ2-6, with D tentatively TRBD1 (5 bases). This CDR3 is 15 amino acids long. The V gene lost 7 bases and the J gene lost 1 base, with 11 bases spanning the gap. Germline V gene sequence: CDR1 LGHDT, CDR2 YNNKEL (reference sequence). The full variable domain, rest sourced from reference TRBV3-1 and TRBJ2-6, is DTAVSQTPKYLVTQMGNDKSIKCEQNLGHDTMYWYKQDSKKFLKIMFSYNNKELIINETVPNRFSPKSPDKAHLNLHINSLELGDSAVYFCASTTGHSGANVLTFGAGSRLTVL.

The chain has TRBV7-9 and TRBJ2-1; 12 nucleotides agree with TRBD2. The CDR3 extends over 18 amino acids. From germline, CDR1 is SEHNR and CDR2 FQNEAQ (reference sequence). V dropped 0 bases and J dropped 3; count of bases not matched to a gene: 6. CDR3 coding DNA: TGTGCCAGCAGCTTAGCGCATAGACTAGCGGGAGACTACAATGAGCAGTTCTTC. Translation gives CASSLAHRLAGDYNEQFF.

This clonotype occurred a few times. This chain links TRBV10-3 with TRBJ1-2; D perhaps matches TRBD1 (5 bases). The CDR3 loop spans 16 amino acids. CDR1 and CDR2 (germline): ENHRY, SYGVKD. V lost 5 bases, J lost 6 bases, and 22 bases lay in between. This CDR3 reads CAISWGPRDPRDGYTF. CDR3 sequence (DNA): TGTGCCATCAGTTGGGGCCCCAGGGATCCGAGGGATGGCTACACCTTC.

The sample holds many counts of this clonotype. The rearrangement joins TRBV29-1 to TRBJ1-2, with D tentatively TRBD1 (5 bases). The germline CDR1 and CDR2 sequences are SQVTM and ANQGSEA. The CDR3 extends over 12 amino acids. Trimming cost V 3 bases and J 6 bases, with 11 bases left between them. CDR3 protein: CSVDRAMDGYTF. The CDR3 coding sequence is TGCAGCGTTGACAGGGCGATGGATGGCTACACCTTC.

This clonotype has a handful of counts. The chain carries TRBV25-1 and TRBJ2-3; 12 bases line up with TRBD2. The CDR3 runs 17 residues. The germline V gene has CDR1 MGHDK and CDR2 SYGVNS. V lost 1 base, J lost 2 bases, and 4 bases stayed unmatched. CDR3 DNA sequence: TGTGCCAGCAGTGAATCGACTAGCGGGGGTTCCACAGATACGCAGTATTTT. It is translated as CASSESTSGGSTDTQYF.

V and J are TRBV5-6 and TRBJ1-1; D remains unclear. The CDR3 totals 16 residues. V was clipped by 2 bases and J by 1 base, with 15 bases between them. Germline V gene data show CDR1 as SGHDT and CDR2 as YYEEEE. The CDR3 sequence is CASSFPIPSGNTEAFF. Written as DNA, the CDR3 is TGTGCCAGCAGCTTTCCAATCCCTTCAGGGAACACTGAAGCTTTCTTT.

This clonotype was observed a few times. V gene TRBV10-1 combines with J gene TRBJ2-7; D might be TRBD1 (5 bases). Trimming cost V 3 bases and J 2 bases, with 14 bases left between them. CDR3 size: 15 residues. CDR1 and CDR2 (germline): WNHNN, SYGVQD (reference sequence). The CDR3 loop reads CASSDTPDRPYEQYF. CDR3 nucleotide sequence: TGCGCCAGCAGTGACACACCCGACAGACCCTACGAGCAGTACTTC.

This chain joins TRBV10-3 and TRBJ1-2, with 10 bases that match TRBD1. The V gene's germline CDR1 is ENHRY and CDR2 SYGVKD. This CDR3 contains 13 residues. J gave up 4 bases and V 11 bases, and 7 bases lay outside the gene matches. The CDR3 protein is CAFRTGGVYGYTF. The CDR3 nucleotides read TGTGCCTTCCGGACAGGGGGAGTCTATGGCTACACCTTC.

The CDR3 nucleotides are TGTGCCAGCAGCGTACCAGGGGATAGGGTGCAGTATTTT. It yields the protein CASSVPGDRVQYF. The chain couples TRBV9 to TRBJ2-3; TRBD1 is a possible D gene (6 bases). Trimming stripped 1 base from V and 11 bases from J, with 14 bases between. The CDR3 consists of 13 residues. Germline V gives CDR1 SGDLS, CDR2 YYNGEE. Full variable domain (rest looked up from reference TRBV9 and TRBJ2-3): DSGVTQTPKHLITATGQRVTLRCSPRSGDLSVYWYQQSLDQGLQFLIQYYNGEERAKGNILERFSAQQFPDLHSELNLSSLELGDSALYFCASSVPGDRVQYFGPGTRLTVL.

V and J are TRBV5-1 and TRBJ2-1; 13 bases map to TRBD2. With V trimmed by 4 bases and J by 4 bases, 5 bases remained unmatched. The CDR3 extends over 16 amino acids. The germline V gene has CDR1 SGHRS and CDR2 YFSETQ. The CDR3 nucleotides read TGCGCCAGCAGCCCGGGACTAGCGGGACAGTACAATGAGCAGTTCTTC. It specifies CASSPGLAGQYNEQFF.

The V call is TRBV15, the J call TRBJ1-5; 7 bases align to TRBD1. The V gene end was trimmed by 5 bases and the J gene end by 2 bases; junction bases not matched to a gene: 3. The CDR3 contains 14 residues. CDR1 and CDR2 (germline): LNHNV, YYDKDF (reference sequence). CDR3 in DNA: TGTGCCACCAGCGCAACAGGGGGCAATCAGCCCCAGCATTTT. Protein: CATSATGGNQPQHF.

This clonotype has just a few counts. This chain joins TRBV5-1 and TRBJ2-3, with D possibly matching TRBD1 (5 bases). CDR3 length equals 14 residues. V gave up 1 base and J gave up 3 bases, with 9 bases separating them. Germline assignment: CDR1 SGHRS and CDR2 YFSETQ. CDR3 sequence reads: CASSLTGYTDTQYF. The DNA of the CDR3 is TGCGCCAGCAGCTTGACAGGTTATACAGATACGCAGTATTTT.

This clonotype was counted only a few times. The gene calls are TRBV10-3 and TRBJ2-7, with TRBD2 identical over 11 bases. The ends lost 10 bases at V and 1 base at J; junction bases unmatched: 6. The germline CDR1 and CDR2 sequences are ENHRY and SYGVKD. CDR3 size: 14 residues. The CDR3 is CATVTSGGSYEQYF. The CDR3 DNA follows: TGTGCCACCGTAACTAGCGGGGGATCCTACGAGCAGTACTTC.

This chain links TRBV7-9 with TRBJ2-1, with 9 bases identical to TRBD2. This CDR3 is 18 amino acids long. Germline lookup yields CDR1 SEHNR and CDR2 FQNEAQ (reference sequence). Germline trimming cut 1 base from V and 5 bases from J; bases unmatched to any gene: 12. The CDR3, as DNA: TGTGCCAGCAGCTTAGTGAGGGCGACTAGCGGTCATCACAATGAGCAGTTCTTC. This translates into CASSLVRATSGHHNEQFF. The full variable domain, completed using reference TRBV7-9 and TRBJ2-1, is DTGVSQNPRHKITKRGQNVTFRCDPISEHNRLYWYRQTLGQGPEFLTYFQNEAQLEKSRLLSDRFSAERPKGSFSTLEIQRTEQGDSAMYLCASSLVRATSGHHNEQFFGPGTRLTVL.